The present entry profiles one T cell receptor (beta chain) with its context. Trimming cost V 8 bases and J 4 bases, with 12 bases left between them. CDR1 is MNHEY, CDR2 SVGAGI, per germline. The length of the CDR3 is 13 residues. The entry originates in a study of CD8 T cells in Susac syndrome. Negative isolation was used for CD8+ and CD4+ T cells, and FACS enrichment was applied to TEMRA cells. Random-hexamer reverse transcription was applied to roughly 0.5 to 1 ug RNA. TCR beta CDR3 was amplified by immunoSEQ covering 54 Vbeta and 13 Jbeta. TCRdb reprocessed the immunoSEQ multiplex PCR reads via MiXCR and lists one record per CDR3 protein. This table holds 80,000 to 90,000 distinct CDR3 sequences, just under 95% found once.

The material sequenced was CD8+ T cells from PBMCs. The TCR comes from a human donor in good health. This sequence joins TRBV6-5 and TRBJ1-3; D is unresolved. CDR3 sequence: CASAVARGNTIYF. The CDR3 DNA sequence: TGTGCCAGCGCGGTGGCACGGGGAAACACCATATATTTT.